Presented here are 10 T cell receptor beta chains from one specimen sequenced in a study of blood T cell repertoires in COVID-19. Clones were read by immunoSEQ multiplex PCR, and TCRdb kept only the in-frame ones, dropping some. The repertoire holds over 450,000 clones, with 89% as singletons. Source material: peripheral blood. Source of these receptors: a man younger than 30 with COVID-19, enrolled during active disease.

The chain recombines TRBV4-1 with TRBJ2-5; 8 positions match TRBD2. V dropped 4 bases and J dropped 2; count of bases not matched to a gene: 15. Per germline, CDR1 MGHRA and CDR2 YSYEKL. CDR3 length: 18 amino acids. The CDR3: CASSPLGRGGLVQETQYF. The DNA for the CDR3 is TGCGCCAGCAGCCCCCTGGGCCGGGGGGGCCTGGTACAAGAGACCCAGTACTTC.

As to this clone: One end of the junction does not line up with germline, which may come from a read error. The chain employs TRBV3-1 (or the pseudogene TRBV3-2) and TRBJ2-7; TRBD1 agrees at 10 bases. The germline CDR1 and CDR2 sequences are LGHDT and YNNKEL (reference sequence). The CDR3 is made up of 14 amino acids. CDR3 sequence: CASSRGQGSFEQYF. In nucleotides, the CDR3 is TGTGCCAGCAGCCGGGGACAGGGGTCCTTCGAGCAGTACTTC.

V gene TRBV7-3 combines with J gene TRBJ2-2; TRBD2 agrees at 13 bases. CDR1 is SGHTA and CDR2 is FQGTGA in the germline V gene. V shed 9 bases and J 1 base; nucleotides not matched to a gene: 2. This CDR3 contains 15 residues. CDR3 sequence: CASRLAGGNTGELFF. The CDR3 DNA sequence: TGTGCCAGTCGACTAGCGGGAGGGAACACCGGGGAGCTGTTTTTT.

The chain carries TRBV7-9 and TRBJ2-1, with 10 bases aligning to TRBD2. In germline, CDR1 is SEHNR, CDR2 FQNEAQ (reference sequence). V dropped 4 bases and J dropped 9; count of bases not matched to a gene: 12. The CDR3 extends over 16 amino acids. Written as DNA, the CDR3 is TGTGCCAGCAGCTCCCATTCTAGCGGGAGAATCCGTGAGCAGTTCTTC. Amino acid sequence: CASSSHSSGRIREQFF.

The chain links TRBV6-5 to TRBJ2-7, with a possible D match to TRBD1 (5 bases). Germline assignment: CDR1 MNHEY and CDR2 SVGAGI. CDR3 length: 14 amino acids. V was clipped by 4 bases and J by 3 bases, with 13 bases between them. The CDR3 DNA follows: TGTGCCAGCAGTTTCGGACATCCCTTCTACGAGCAGTACTTC. Its protein product is CASSFGHPFYEQYF.

The V and J genes are TRBV4-2 and TRBJ2-5; no definite D call. The germline V and J ends were trimmed by 0 bases and 0 bases, with 11 bases remaining between them. The germline CDR1 and CDR2 sequences are LGHNA and YNFKEQ. CDR3 size: 16 residues. The CDR3 nucleotides read TGTGCCAGCAGCCAAGATCCCTCACGGGACCAAGAGACCCAGTACTTC. It encodes CASSQDPSRDQETQYF.

The chain is built from TRBV5-5 and TRBJ2-3, with 9 positions matching TRBD2. This CDR3 is built from 18 residues. From germline, CDR1 is SGHKS and CDR2 YYEKEE (reference sequence). The V and J ends lost 3 bases and 10 bases, in that order; junction bases with no gene match: 21. CDR3 nucleotide sequence: TGTGCCAGCAGCTCCCAGGCCAGAGGACTAGCGACCTTAGCCTCGCAGTATTTT. Protein: CASSSQARGLATLASQYF.

The chain carries TRBV5-1 and TRBJ2-7; unclear D gene. The V end lost 0 bases, the J end lost 3 bases, and 13 bases lay between the germline ends. Germline CDR1 SGHRS, CDR2 YFSETQ. The CDR3 loop spans 15 amino acids. The CDR3 is CASSLGSALVYEQYF. In DNA, the CDR3 is TGCGCCAGCAGCTTGGGTAGTGCCTTAGTCTACGAGCAGTACTTC.

This chain links TRBV27 with TRBJ1-3, with 7 bases aligning to TRBD1. The junction had 7 bases not matched to a gene; V was cut back by 6 bases and J by 2 bases. The CDR3 is 15 amino acids. Germline CDR1 MNHEY, CDR2 SMNVEV (reference sequence). The CDR3 nucleotides read TGTGCCAGCAGAGAGGTTGGGACAGCTGGAAACACCATATATTTT. This encodes CASREVGTAGNTIYF.

This clone was recorded many times. The chain carries TRBV18 and TRBJ2-3, with a weak D call TRBD2 (5 bases). This CDR3 comprises 15 residues. The V end was cut by 1 base, the J end by 1 base, with 9 bases between. In germline, CDR1 is KGHSH, CDR2 LQKENI. This CDR3 is CASSPRNGGTDTQYF. CDR3 nucleotide sequence: TGTGCCAGCTCACCACGGAACGGGGGCACAGATACGCAGTATTTT. Filled out from reference TRBV18 and TRBJ2-3, the complete variable domain reads NAGVMQNPRHLVRRRGQEARLRCSPMKGHSHVYWYRQLPEEGLKFMVYLQKENIIDESGMPKERFSAEFPKEGPSILRIQQVVRGDSAAYFCASSPRNGGTDTQYFGPGTRLTVL.